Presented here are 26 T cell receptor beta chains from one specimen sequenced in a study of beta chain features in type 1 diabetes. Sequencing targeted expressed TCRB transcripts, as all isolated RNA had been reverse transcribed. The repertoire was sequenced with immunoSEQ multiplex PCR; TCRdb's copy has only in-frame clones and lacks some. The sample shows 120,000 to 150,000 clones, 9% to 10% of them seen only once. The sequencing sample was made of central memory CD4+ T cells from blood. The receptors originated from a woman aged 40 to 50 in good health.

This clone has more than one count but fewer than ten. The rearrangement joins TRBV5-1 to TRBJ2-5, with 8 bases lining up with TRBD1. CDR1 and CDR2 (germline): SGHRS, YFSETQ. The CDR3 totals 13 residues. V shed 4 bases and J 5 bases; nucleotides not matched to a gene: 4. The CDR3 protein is CASSQGQGETQYF. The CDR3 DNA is TGCGCCAGCAGCCAAGGACAGGGCGAGACCCAGTACTTC.

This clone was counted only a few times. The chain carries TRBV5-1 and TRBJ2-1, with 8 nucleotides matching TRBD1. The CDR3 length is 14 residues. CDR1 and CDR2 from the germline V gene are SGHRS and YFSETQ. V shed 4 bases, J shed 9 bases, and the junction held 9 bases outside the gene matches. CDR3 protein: CASSPGQGSTEQFF. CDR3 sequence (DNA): TGCGCCAGCAGCCCCGGACAGGGAAGTACTGAGCAGTTCTTC.

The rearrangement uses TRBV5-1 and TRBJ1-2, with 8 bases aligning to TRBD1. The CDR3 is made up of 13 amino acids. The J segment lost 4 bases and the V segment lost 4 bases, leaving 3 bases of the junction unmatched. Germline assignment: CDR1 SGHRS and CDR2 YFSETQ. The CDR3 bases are TGCGCCAGCAGCAACGGACAGGGCTATGGCTACACCTTC. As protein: CASSNGQGYGYTF. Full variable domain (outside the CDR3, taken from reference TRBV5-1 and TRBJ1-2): KAGVTQTPRYLIKTRGQQVTLSCSPISGHRSVSWYQQTPGQGLQFLFEYFSETQRNKGNFPGRFSGRQFSNSRSEMNVSTLELGDSALYLCASSNGQGYGYTFGSGTRLTVV.

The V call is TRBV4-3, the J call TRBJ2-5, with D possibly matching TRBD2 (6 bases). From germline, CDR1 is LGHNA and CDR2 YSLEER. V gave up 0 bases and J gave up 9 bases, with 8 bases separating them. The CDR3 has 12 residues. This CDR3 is CASSQEGGAQYF. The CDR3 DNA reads TGCGCCAGCAGCCAAGAAGGCGGGGCCCAGTACTTC.

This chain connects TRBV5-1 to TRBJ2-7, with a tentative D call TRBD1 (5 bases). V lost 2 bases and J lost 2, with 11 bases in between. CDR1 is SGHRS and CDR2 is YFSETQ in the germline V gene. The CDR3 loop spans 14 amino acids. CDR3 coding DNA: TGCGCCAGCAGCTTAGGGGTAGAACCCTACGAGCAGTACTTC. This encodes CASSLGVEPYEQYF. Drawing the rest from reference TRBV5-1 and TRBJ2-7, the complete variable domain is KAGVTQTPRYLIKTRGQQVTLSCSPISGHRSVSWYQQTPGQGLQFLFEYFSETQRNKGNFPGRFSGRQFSNSRSEMNVSTLELGDSALYLCASSLGVEPYEQYFGPGTRLTVT.

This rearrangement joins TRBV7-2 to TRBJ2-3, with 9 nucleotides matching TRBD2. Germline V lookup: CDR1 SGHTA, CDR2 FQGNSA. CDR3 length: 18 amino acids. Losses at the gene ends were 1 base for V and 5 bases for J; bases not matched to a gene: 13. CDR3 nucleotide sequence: TGTGCCAGCAGCTTAGGCCGGGGACTAGCCCGGGAGCTAGATACGCAGTATTTT. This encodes CASSLGRGLARELDTQYF.

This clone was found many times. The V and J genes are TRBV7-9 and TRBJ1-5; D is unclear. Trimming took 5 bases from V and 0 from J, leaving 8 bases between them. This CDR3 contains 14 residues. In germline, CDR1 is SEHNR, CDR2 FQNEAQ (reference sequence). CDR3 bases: TGTGCCAGCAGCGAGTTTGATAGCAATCAGCCCCAGCATTTT. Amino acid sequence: CASSEFDSNQPQHF.

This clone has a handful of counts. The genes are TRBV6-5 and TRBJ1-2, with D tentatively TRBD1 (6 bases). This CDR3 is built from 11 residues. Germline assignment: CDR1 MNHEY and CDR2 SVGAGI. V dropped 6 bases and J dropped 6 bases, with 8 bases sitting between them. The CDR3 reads CASRNRDGYTF. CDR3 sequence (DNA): TGTGCCAGCAGAAACAGGGATGGCTACACCTTC.

The CDR3 coding sequence is TGTGCCAGTAGTATCGGACAGGGGAATGCAGATACGCAGTATTTT. It specifies CASSIGQGNADTQYF. V is TRBV19 and J is TRBJ2-3, with 9 bases that match TRBD1. Unmatched junction bases numbered 5, after V lost 3 bases and J lost 4 bases. Germline values: CDR1 LNHDA, CDR2 SQIVND (reference sequence). CDR3 length: 15 residues.

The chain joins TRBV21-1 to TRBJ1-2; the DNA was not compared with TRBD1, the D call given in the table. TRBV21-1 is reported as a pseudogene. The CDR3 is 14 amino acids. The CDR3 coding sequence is TGTGCCAGCTCACCCCGAGACAGGGGATATGGCTACACCTTC. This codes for CASSPRDRGYGYTF.

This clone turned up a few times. CDR3 DNA sequence: TGTGCCAGCTGCCGGGACAGGTCCAACAATGAGCAGTTCTTC. Protein product: CASCRDRSNNEQFF. The gene calls are TRBV5-4 and TRBJ2-1, with 8 positions matching TRBD1. With V trimmed by 7 bases and J by 5 bases, 8 bases remained unmatched. The CDR3 covers 14 residues. The germline gives CDR1 SGHNT, CDR2 YYREEE (reference sequence).

CDR3 loop: CASSRQGAYEQYF. Here the CDR3 DNA reads TGTGCCAGCAGTAGACAGGGGGCGTATGAGCAGTACTTC. V and J are TRBV7-2 and TRBJ2-7; 10 nucleotides match TRBD1. The CDR3 consists of 13 residues. CDR1 is SGHTA, CDR2 FQGNSA, per germline. V was pared by 6 bases and J by 7 bases, with 6 bases of the junction left unmatched.

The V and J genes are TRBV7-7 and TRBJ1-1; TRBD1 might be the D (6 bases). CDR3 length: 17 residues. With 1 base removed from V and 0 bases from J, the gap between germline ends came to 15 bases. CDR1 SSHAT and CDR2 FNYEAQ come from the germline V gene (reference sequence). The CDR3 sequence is CASSLVPQGLLNTEAFF. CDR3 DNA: TGTGCCAGCAGCTTAGTCCCACAGGGCCTCCTGAACACTGAAGCTTTCTTT.

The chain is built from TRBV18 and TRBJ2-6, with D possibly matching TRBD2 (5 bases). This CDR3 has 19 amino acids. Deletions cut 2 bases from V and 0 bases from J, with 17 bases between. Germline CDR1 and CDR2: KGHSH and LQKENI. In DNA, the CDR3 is TGTGCCAGCTCACCAGGACTCGGTGCCTTAACCTCTGGGGCCAACGTCCTGACTTTC. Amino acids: CASSPGLGALTSGANVLTF.

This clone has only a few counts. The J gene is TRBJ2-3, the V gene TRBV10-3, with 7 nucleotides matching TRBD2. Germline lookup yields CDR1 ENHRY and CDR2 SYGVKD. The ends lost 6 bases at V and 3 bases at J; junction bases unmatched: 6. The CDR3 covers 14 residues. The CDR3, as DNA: TGTGCCATCAGCACCGGGACTAAAACAGATACGCAGTATTTT. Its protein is CAISTGTKTDTQYF.

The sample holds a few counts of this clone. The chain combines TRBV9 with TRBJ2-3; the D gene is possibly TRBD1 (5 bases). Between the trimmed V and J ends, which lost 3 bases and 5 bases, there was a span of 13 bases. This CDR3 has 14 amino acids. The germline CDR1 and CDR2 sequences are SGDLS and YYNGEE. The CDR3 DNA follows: TGTGCCAGCAGCGGGACATCACCGGGAGATACGCAGTATTTT. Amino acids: CASSGTSPGDTQYF.

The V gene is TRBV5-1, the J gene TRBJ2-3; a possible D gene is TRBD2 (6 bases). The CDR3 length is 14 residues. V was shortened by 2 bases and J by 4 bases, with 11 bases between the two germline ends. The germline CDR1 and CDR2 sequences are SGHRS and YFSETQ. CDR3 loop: CASSLALAADTQYF. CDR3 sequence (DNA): TGCGCCAGCAGCTTAGCATTAGCGGCAGATACGCAGTATTTT.

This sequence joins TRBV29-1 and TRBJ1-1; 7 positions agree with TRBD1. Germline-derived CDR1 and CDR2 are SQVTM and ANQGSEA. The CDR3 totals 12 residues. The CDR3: CTVWDSKSEAFF. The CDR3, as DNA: TGCACCGTGTGGGACAGTAAGTCTGAAGCTTTCTTT.

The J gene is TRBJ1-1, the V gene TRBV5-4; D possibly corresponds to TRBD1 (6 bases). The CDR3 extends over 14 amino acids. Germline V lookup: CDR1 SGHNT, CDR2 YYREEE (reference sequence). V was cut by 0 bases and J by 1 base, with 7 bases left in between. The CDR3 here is CASSLVGGNTEAFF. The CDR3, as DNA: TGTGCCAGCAGCTTGGTAGGGGGGAACACTGAAGCTTTCTTT.

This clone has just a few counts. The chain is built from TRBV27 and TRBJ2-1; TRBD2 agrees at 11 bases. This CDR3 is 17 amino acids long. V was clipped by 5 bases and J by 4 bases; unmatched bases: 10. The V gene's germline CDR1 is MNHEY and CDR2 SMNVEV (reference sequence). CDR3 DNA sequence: TGTGCCAGCAGTCTCCGGCTACTAGCGGGGGCGTACAATGAGCAGTTCTTC. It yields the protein CASSLRLLAGAYNEQFF.

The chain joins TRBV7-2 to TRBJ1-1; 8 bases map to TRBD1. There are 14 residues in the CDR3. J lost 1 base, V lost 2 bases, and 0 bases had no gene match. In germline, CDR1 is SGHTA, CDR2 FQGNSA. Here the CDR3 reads CASSLTGGNTEAFF. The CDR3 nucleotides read TGTGCCAGCAGCTTAACAGGGGGGAACACTGAAGCTTTCTTT. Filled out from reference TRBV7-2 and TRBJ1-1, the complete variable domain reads GAGVSQSPSNKVTEKGKDVELRCDPISGHTALYWYRQSLGQGLEFLIYFQGNSAPDKSGLPSDRFSAERTGGSVSTLTIQRTQQEDSAVYLCASSLTGGNTEAFFGQGTRLTVV.

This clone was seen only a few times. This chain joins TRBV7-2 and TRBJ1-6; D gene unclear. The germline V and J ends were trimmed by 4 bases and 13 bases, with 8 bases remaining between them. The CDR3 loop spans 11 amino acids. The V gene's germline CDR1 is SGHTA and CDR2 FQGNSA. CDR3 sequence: CASSSVPPLHF. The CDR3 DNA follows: TGTGCCAGCAGCTCCGTCCCTCCCCTCCACTTT. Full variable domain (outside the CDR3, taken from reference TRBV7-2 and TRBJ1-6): GAGVSQSPSNKVTEKGKDVELRCDPISGHTALYWYRQSLGQGLEFLIYFQGNSAPDKSGLPSDRFSAERTGGSVSTLTIQRTQQEDSAVYLCASSSVPPLHFGNGTRLTVT.

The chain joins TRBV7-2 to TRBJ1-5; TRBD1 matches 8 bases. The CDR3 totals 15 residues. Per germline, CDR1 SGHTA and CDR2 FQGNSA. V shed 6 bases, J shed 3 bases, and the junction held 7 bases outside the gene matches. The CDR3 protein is CASSRQGMVNQPQHF. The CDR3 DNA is TGTGCCAGCAGTAGACAGGGGATGGTCAATCAGCCCCAGCATTTT.

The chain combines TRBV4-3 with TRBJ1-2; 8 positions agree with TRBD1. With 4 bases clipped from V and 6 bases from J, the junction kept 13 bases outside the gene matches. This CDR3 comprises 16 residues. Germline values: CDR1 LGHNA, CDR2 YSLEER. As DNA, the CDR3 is TGCGCCAGCAGCCCCCAGGGGGCAGGACCTAAAGATGGCTACACCTTC. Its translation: CASSPQGAGPKDGYTF.

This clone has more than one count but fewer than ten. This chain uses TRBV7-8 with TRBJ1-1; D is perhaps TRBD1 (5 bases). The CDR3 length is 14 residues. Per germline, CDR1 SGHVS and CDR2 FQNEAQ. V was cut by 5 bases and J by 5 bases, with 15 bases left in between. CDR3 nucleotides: TGTGCCAGCAGCAACCAGGGTATCAGGACTGAAGCTTTCTTT. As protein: CASSNQGIRTEAFF.

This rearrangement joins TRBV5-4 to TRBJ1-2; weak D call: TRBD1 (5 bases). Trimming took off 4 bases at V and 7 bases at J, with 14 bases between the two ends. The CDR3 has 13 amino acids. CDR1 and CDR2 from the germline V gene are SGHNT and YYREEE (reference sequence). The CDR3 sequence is CASSITGQSGYTF. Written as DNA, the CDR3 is TGTGCCAGCAGCATCACAGGACAATCTGGCTACACCTTC.